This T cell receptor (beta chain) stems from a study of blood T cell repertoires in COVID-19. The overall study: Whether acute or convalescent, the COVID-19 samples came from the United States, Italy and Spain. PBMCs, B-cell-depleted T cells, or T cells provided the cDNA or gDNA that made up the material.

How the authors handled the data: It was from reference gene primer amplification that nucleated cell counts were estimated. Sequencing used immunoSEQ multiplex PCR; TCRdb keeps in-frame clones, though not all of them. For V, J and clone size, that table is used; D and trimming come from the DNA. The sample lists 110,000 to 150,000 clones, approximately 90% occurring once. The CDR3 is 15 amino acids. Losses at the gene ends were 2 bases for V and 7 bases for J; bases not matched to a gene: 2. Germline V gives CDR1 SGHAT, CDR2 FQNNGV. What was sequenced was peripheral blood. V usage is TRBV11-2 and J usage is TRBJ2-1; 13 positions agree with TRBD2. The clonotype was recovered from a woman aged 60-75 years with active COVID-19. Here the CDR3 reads CASSLMTSGRNEQFF. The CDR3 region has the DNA TGTGCCAGCAGCTTAATGACTAGCGGGAGGAATGAGCAGTTCTTC.